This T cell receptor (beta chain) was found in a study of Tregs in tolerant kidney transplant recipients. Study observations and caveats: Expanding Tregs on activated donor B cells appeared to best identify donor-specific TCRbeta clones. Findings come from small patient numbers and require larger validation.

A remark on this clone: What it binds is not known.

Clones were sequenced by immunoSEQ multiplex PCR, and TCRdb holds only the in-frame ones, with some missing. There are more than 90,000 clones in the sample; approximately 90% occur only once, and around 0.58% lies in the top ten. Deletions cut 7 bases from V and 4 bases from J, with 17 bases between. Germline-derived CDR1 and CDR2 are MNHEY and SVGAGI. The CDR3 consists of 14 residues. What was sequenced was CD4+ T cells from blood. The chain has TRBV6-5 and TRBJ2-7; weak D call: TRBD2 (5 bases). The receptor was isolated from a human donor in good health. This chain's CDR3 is CASTPPGVRYEQYF. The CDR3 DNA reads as TGTGCCAGCACCCCCCCCGGGGTTAGGTACGAGCAGTACTTC.